This TCR beta chain was found in a study of OX40 agonist ivuxolimab in advanced cancers. The germline V gene has CDR1 ENHRY and CDR2 SYGVKD. Trimming took 4 bases from V and 4 from J, leaving 10 bases between them. CDR3 size: 13 residues. The assay was immunoSEQ multiplex PCR, and TCRdb's table has in-frame clones only and misses some. Of about 62,000 clones listed, roughly 85% were seen once; the top ten hold over 3.5%. This receptor was obtained from an adult with an advanced solid tumor such as melanoma, head and neck, liver or kidney cancer. The input for sequencing was CD4+ or CD8+ T cells sorted from blood, taken in a trial of the OX40 agonist ivuxolimab. The rearrangement joins TRBV10-3 to TRBJ2-5, with a weak D call TRBD1 (7 bases). The CDR3 DNA reads as TGTGCCATCAGTGGCGGGACAGTAGAGACCCAGTACTTC. This codes for CAISGGTVETQYF.